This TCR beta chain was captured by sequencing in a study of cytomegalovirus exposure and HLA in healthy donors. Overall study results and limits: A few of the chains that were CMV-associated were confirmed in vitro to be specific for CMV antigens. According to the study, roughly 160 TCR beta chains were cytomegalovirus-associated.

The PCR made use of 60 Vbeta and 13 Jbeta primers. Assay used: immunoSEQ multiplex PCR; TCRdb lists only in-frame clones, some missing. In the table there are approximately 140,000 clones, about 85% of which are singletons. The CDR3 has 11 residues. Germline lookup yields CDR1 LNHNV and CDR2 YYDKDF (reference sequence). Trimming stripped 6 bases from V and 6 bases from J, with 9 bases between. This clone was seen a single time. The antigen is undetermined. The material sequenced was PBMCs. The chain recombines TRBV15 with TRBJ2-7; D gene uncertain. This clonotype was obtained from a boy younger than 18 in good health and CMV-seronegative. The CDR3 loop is CATRQQTEQYF. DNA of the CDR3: TGTGCCACCAGACAGCAGACCGAGCAGTACTTC.